These 25 T cell receptor beta chains originate from one sample sequenced in a study of shared clonotypes between healthy human individuals. Libraries were prepared by immunoSEQ multiplex PCR; TCRdb keeps only in-frame clonotypes and omits some of them. The profile shows roughly 2,000,000 clones, around 95% of them singletons. Naive CD8 cells lacked CD45RO and underwent positive selection for CCR7, leaving out terminally differentiated effector memory CD45RA+ cells. The sequencing input was naive CD8+ T cells from PBMCs. The origin of the receptors is a young man in good health. Some clones in this sample may be carry-over from other donors' samples.

This rearrangement joins TRBV28 to TRBJ2-1; D is undetermined. CDR3 length equals 13 residues. V lost 3 bases, J lost 12 bases, and 15 bases lay in between. CDR1 MDHEN and CDR2 SYDVKM come from the germline V gene. Here the CDR3 DNA reads TGTGCCAGCAGTTTTACCCTGAGAGATTCGCAGTTCTTC. Amino acid sequence: CASSFTLRDSQFF.

This clone was detected only a few times. The chain combines TRBV5-4 with TRBJ1-1; D not resolved. Germline CDR1 SGHNT, CDR2 YYREEE (reference sequence). V dropped 0 bases and J dropped 3 bases, with 6 bases sitting between them. This CDR3 has 13 residues. CDR3 sequence: CASSLVSDTEAFF. In nucleotides, the CDR3 is TGTGCCAGCAGCTTGGTCTCGGACACTGAAGCTTTCTTT.

This clone was picked up one time. J is TRBJ2-1 and V is TRBV11-3, with no clear D. The V and J ends lost 5 bases and 0 bases respectively, with 14 bases between them. CDR1 and CDR2 (germline): SGHNT, YENEEA. The CDR3 spans 16 residues. The CDR3 DNA reads TGTGCCAGCAGCGACCCCCACAAGAGCTCCTACAATGAGCAGTTCTTC. It yields the protein CASSDPHKSSYNEQFF.

The chain uses TRBV4-1 and TRBJ2-6, with 8 bases lining up with TRBD1. The CDR3 contains 19 residues. The V gene end was trimmed by 0 bases and the J gene end by 0 bases; junction bases not matched to a gene: 7. Per germline, CDR1 MGHRA and CDR2 YSYEKL. The CDR3 spells CASSQDRTGTPSGANVLTF. CDR3 bases: TGCGCCAGCAGCCAAGACCGGACAGGGACCCCCTCTGGGGCCAACGTCCTGACTTTC.

The gene calls are TRBV7-9 and TRBJ1-2, with D tentatively TRBD1 (5 bases). In germline, CDR1 is SEHNR, CDR2 FQNEAQ (reference sequence). This CDR3 has 13 amino acids. V was pared by 1 base and J by 4 bases, with 7 bases between. For the CDR3, the DNA is TGTGCCAGCAGCTTAGACCAGGGCTATGGCTACACCTTC. Protein sequence: CASSLDQGYGYTF.

The chain combines TRBV19 with TRBJ2-7; 7 positions match TRBD1. Germline CDR1 is LNHDA and CDR2 is SQIVND (reference sequence). V lost 3 bases and J lost 2; bases outside the gene matches: 10. The CDR3 has 16 residues. The CDR3 nucleotides are TGTGCCAGTAGTATGTTCTGGGGACAGCAGGCCTACGAGCAGTACTTC. Amino acids: CASSMFWGQQAYEQYF.

This sequence joins TRBV27 and TRBJ2-2; TRBD2 matches 8 bases. V gave up 6 bases and J gave up 2 bases; unmatched junction bases: 20. CDR1 MNHEY and CDR2 SMNVEV come from the germline V gene (reference sequence). The CDR3 sequence is 20 residues long. The CDR3 region is CASRPRGGAPQSRNTGELFF. The CDR3 nucleotides read TGTGCCAGCAGGCCTCGGGGGGGGGCCCCACAGTCCAGAAACACCGGGGAGCTGTTTTTT.

Remarks on this clone: At the DNA level, this CDR3 is encoded by other sequences in the same sample as well. J is TRBJ2-1 and V is TRBV7-9; D may be TRBD1 (6 bases). The CDR3 sequence is 13 residues long. Germline assignment: CDR1 SEHNR and CDR2 FQNEAQ (reference sequence). V lost 1 base and J lost 7, with 8 bases in between. In nucleotides, the CDR3 is TGTGCCAGCAGCTTAGACAGGGCGAATGAGCAGTTCTTC. It is translated as CASSLDRANEQFF.

The V gene is TRBV6-5, the J gene TRBJ2-7; 8 bases map to TRBD1. The CDR3 runs to 15 residues. Germline V gene data show CDR1 as MNHEY and CDR2 as SVGAGI. V shed 0 bases and J 6 bases; nucleotides not matched to a gene: 7. CDR3 sequence reads: CASSYSRQGKAEQYF. DNA for the CDR3: TGTGCCAGCAGTTACTCCAGACAGGGGAAGGCCGAGCAGTACTTC.

This chain joins TRBV11-1 and TRBJ2-2, with D unresolved. CDR1 and CDR2 from the germline V gene are SGHAT and FQDESV (reference sequence). Trimming shortened V by 3 bases and J by 4 bases, and 6 bases separated the two germline ends. The CDR3 spans 13 residues. The CDR3 here is CASSLSRTGELFF. The CDR3 DNA is TGTGCCAGCAGCTTGAGTCGCACCGGGGAGCTGTTTTTT.

A single count supports this clone. The chain has TRBV27 and TRBJ1-5; a weak D match, TRBD1 (5 bases). The germline CDR1 and CDR2 sequences are MNHEY and SMNVEV (reference sequence). This CDR3 is 14 amino acids long. The ends were cut back, 3 bases at V and 7 bases at J, with 13 bases in the middle. The CDR3 protein is CASSFRGGTQPQHF. CDR3 in DNA: TGTGCCAGCAGTTTCCGGGGCGGGACCCAGCCCCAGCATTTT.

The chain combines TRBV5-8 with TRBJ2-1, with D unclear. The CDR3 is 16 amino acids. Trimming pared 0 bases from V and 0 bases from J, leaving 10 bases between. CDR1 is SGHTS and CDR2 is YDEGEE in the germline V gene. The CDR3 loop reads CASSLAVSFSYNEQFF. The CDR3 DNA follows: TGTGCCAGCAGCTTGGCCGTCAGTTTCTCCTACAATGAGCAGTTCTTC.

The rearrangement uses TRBV10-3 and TRBJ1-5; D gene unclear. CDR3 length: 16 amino acids. The germline V gene encodes CDR1 ENHRY and CDR2 SYGVKD. V shed 2 bases and J shed 1 base, with 12 bases lying between them. CDR3 DNA sequence: TGTGCCATCAGTGAGACGTGGGTAGTGAGCAATCAGCCCCAGCATTTT. Its translation is CAISETWVVSNQPQHF.

The rearrangement joins TRBV29-1 to TRBJ2-1, with D possibly being TRBD2 (5 bases). In germline, CDR1 is SQVTM, CDR2 ANQGSEA. CDR3 size: 12 residues. Trimming stripped 4 bases from V and 7 bases from J, with 11 bases between. The DNA of the CDR3 is TGCAGCGTTGCCGGACTCGTGAATGAGCAGTTCTTC. Translated, it gives CSVAGLVNEQFF.

This chain links TRBV19 with TRBJ1-5; 7 bases fit TRBD1. Per the germline V gene, CDR1 is LNHDA and CDR2 is SQIVND (reference sequence). The trim removed 5 bases at V and 3 bases at J, leaving 22 bases unmatched. The CDR3 has 20 amino acids. The CDR3 loop is CASSHDYFATGTAFNQPQHF. In DNA form, the CDR3 reads TGTGCCAGTAGTCACGATTATTTCGCCACCGGGACAGCCTTCAATCAGCCCCAGCATTTT.

This clone was observed a single time. The rearrangement joins TRBV5-1 to TRBJ1-1; D perhaps matches TRBD1 (5 bases). V was shortened by 4 bases and J by 0 bases, with 13 bases between the two germline ends. The germline gives CDR1 SGHRS, CDR2 YFSETQ. The CDR3 length is 15 residues. CDR3 sequence: CASSVGWGMNTEAFF. DNA of the CDR3: TGCGCCAGCAGCGTGGGTTGGGGGATGAACACTGAAGCTTTCTTT.

V gene TRBV7-9 combines with J gene TRBJ2-5, with a weak D call TRBD2 (5 bases). Trimming removed 5 bases at V and 2 bases at J, with 15 bases between. CDR3 size: 15 residues. From germline, CDR1 is SEHNR and CDR2 FQNEAQ (reference sequence). CDR3 residues: CASSPFRGLQETQYF. CDR3 nucleotide sequence: TGTGCCAGCAGCCCCTTTCGGGGTTTGCAAGAGACCCAGTACTTC.

V usage is TRBV27 and J usage is TRBJ2-1, with D hard to call. The ends were cut back, 5 bases at V and 10 bases at J, with 15 bases in the middle. The CDR3 has 13 residues. Germline values: CDR1 MNHEY, CDR2 SMNVEV (reference sequence). The CDR3: CASSPMSRPEQFF. The CDR3 nucleotides read TGTGCCAGCAGTCCTATGAGCCGGCCGGAGCAGTTCTTC.

For this clone: The same CDR3 is also encoded by other DNA sequences in this sample. The chain combines TRBV9 with TRBJ1-4, with D perhaps TRBD1 (6 bases). The germline V gene encodes CDR1 SGDLS and CDR2 YYNGEE. The V end lost 0 bases, the J end lost 0 bases, and 6 bases lay between the germline ends. This CDR3 region has 15 residues. CDR3 residues: CASSVAGATNEKLFF. DNA of the CDR3: TGTGCCAGCAGCGTAGCAGGGGCAACTAATGAAAAACTGTTTTTT.

Concerning this clone itself: Other DNA sequences from this sample encode an identical CDR3 as well. V usage is TRBV7-2 and J usage is TRBJ2-7; D is unclear. The V end lost 1 base, the J end lost 1 base, and 5 bases lay between the germline ends. Germline V gives CDR1 SGHTA, CDR2 FQGNSA. The CDR3 is 13 residues long. The chain's CDR3 is CASSLVYSYEQYF. The CDR3 DNA reads as TGTGCCAGCAGCTTAGTGTATTCCTACGAGCAGTACTTC.

The chain has TRBV10-3 and TRBJ2-7, with 7 bases that match TRBD2. Unmatched junction bases numbered 13, after V lost 6 bases and J lost 5 bases. This CDR3 has 15 residues. Looked up from germline, CDR1 is ENHRY and CDR2 is SYGVKD. The CDR3: CAISPVLAGVHEQYF. As DNA, the CDR3 is TGTGCCATCAGCCCGGTTCTCGCGGGAGTCCACGAGCAGTACTTC.

The chain links TRBV7-9 to TRBJ2-1, with D uncertain. Trimming took off 1 base at V and 8 bases at J, with 24 bases between the two ends. Germline lookup yields CDR1 SEHNR and CDR2 FQNEAQ (reference sequence). The CDR3 sequence is 18 residues long. The CDR3 coding sequence is TGTGCCAGCAGCTTAGAACCGCTGGTCTACACTACGGTAGATGAGCAGTTCTTC. Translation: CASSLEPLVYTTVDEQFF.

This rearrangement joins TRBV7-9 to TRBJ1-6; D not resolved. The CDR3 has 18 amino acids. Trimming cost V 1 base and J 0 bases, with 13 bases left between them. CDR1 and CDR2 from the germline V gene are SEHNR and FQNEAQ (reference sequence). This chain's CDR3 is CASSLVSPRSSYNSPLHF. The CDR3 bases are TGTGCCAGCAGCTTAGTTTCCCCACGGAGCTCCTATAATTCACCCCTCCACTTT.

A note on this clone: Other nucleotide sequences from this sample produce the same CDR3. V and J are TRBV6-5 and TRBJ1-3; no definite D call. The CDR3 length is 16 residues. From germline, CDR1 is MNHEY and CDR2 SVGAGI. The V gene lost 0 bases and the J gene lost 1 base, with 10 bases spanning the gap. CDR3 in amino acids: CASSYSSEGSGNTIYF. The CDR3 region has the DNA TGTGCCAGCAGTTACTCGTCGGAGGGATCTGGAAACACCATATATTTT.

This chain joins TRBV30 and TRBJ2-1; possible D gene TRBD2, 6 bases. Germline V gene lookup returns CDR1 GTSNPN and CDR2 SVGIG (reference sequence). With 0 bases removed from V and 8 bases from J, the gap between germline ends came to 17 bases. The CDR3 is 15 amino acids. The CDR3 DNA sequence: TGTGCCTGGAGTGTCGGAGACGGGAGTCTCGATGAGCAGTTCTTC. Amino acid sequence: CAWSVGDGSLDEQFF.